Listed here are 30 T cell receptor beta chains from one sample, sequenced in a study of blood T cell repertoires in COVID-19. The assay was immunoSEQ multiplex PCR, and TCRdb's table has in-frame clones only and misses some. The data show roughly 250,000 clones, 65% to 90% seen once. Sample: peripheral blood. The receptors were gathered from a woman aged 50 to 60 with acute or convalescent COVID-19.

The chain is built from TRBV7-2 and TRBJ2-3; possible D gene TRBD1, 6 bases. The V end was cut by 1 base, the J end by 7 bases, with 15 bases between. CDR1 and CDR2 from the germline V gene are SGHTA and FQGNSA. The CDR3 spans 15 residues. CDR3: CASSLDPGRGNTQYF. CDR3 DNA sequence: TGTGCCAGCAGCTTAGATCCCGGCAGGGGAAATACGCAGTATTTT.

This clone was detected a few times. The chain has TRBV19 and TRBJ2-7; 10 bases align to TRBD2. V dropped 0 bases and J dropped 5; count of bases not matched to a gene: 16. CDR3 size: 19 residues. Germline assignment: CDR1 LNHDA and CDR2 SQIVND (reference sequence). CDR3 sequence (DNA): TGTGCCAGTAGTATAGATAGCCTAGCGGGAGTAACGAAGGAGAACGAGCAGTACTTC. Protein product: CASSIDSLAGVTKENEQYF.

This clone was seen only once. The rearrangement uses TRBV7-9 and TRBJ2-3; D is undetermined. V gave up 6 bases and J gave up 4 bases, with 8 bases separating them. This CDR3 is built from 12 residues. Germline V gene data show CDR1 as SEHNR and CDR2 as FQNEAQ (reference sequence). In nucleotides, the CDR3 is TGTGCCAGCAGTACCCTATCAGATACGCAGTATTTT. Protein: CASSTLSDTQYF.

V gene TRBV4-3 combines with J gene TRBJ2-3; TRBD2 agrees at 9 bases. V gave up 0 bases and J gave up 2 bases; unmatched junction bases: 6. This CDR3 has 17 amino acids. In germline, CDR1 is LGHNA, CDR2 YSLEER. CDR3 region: CASSQDPGGGVTDTQYF. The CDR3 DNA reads TGCGCCAGCAGCCAAGATCCGGGCGGGGGGGTCACAGATACGCAGTATTTT.

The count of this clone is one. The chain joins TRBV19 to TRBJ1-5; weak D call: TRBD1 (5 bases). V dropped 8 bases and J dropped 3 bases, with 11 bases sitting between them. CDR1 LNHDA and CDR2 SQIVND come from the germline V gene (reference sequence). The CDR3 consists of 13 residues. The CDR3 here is CASGDWANQPQHF. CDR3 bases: TGTGCCAGTGGGGACTGGGCCAATCAGCCCCAGCATTTT.

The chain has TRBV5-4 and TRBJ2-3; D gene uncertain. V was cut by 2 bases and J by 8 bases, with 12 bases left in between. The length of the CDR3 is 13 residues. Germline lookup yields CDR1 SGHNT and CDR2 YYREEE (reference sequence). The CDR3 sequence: CASSFGATGTQYF. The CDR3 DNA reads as TGTGCCAGCAGCTTCGGAGCCACGGGTACGCAGTATTTT.

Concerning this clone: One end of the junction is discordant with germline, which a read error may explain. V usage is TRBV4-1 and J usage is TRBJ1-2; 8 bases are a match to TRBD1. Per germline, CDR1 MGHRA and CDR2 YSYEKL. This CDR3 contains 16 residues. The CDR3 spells CARSRPGQGESYGYTF. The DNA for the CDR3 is TGCGCCCGCAGCCGGCCCGGACAGGGCGAGAGCTATGGCTACACCTTC.

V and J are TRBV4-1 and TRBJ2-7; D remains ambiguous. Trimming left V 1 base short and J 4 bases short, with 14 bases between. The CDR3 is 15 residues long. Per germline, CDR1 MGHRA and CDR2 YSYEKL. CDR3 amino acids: CASSQAHGFLYEQYF. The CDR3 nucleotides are TGCGCCAGCAGCCAAGCACACGGGTTTTTGTACGAGCAGTACTTC.

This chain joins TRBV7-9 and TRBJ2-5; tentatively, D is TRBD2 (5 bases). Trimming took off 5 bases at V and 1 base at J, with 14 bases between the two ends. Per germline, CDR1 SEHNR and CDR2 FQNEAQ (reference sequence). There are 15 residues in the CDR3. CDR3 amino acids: CASSTGSTAQETQYF. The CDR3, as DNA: TGTGCCAGCAGCACTGGGAGCACCGCCCAAGAGACCCAGTACTTC.

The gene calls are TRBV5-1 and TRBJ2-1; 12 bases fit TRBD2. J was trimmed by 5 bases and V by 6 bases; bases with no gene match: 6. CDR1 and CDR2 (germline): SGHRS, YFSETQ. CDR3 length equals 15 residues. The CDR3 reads CASTLAGGGHNEQFF. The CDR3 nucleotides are TGCGCCAGCACCCTAGCGGGAGGGGGCCACAATGAGCAGTTCTTC.

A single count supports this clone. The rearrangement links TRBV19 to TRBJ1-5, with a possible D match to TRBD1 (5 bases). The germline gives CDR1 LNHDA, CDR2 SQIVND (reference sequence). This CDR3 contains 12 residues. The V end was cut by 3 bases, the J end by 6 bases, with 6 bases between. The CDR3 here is CASSMGGQPQHF. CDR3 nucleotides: TGTGCCAGTAGTATGGGGGGTCAGCCCCAGCATTTT.

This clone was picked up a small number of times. The DNA of the CDR3 is TGTGCCAGCAGTGAAAACAGTCGGATTAGCAATCAGCCCCAGCATTTT. This translates into CASSENSRISNQPQHF. The chain joins TRBV6-1 to TRBJ1-5; D is unclear. Trimming removed 2 bases from V and 0 bases from J, with 11 bases in between. CDR1 is MNHNS and CDR2 is SASEGT in the germline V gene. The CDR3 contains 16 residues.

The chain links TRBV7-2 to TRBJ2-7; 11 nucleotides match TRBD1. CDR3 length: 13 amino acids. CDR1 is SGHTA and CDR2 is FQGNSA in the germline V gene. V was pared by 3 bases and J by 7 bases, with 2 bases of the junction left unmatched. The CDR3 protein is CASSLDRGREQYF. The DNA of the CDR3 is TGTGCCAGCAGCTTGGACAGGGGGCGGGAGCAGTACTTC.

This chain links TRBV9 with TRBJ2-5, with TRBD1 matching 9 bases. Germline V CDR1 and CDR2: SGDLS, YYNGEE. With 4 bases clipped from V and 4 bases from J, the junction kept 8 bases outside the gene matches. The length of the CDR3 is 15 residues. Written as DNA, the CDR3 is TGTGCCAGCAGCCTAACAGGGGGCCTTCGAGAGACCCAGTACTTC. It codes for CASSLTGGLRETQYF.

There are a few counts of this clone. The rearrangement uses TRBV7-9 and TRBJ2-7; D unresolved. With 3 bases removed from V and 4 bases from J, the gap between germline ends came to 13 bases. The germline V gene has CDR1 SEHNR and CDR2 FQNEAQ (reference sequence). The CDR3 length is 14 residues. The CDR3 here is CASSFREASYEQYF. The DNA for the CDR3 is TGTGCCAGCAGCTTTCGCGAAGCGTCGTACGAGCAGTACTTC.

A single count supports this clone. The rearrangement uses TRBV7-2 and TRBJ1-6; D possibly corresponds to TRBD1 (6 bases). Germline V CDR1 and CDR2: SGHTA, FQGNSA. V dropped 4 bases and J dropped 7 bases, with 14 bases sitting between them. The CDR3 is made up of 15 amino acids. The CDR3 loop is CASSYNRVGNSPLHF. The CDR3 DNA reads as TGTGCCAGCAGCTACAACAGGGTAGGCAATTCACCCCTCCACTTT.

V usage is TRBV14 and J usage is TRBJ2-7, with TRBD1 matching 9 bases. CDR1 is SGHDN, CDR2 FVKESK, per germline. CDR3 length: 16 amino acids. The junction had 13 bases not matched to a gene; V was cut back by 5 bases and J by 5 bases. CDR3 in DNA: TGTGCCAGCAGCGAGTTCGGACAGGGGTTTTTGCACGAGCAGTACTTC. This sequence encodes CASSEFGQGFLHEQYF.

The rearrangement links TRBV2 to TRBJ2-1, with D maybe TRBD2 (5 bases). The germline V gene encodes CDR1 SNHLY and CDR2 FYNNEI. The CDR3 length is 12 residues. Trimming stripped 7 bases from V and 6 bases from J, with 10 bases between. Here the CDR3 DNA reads TGTGCCAGCACATGGAGGAGCAATGAGCAGTTCTTC. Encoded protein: CASTWRSNEQFF.

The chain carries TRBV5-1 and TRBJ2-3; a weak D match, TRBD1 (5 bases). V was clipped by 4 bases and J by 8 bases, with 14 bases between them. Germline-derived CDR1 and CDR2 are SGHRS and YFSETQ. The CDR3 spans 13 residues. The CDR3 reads CASSLRRQGTQYF. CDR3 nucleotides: TGCGCCAGCAGCCTGAGGCGTCAGGGTACGCAGTATTTT.

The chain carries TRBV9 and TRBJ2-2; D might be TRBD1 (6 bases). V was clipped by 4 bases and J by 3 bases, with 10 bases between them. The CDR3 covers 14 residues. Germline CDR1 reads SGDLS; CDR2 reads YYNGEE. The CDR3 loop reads CASSTGWDTGELFF. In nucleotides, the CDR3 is TGTGCCAGCAGCACAGGGTGGGACACCGGGGAGCTGTTTTTT.

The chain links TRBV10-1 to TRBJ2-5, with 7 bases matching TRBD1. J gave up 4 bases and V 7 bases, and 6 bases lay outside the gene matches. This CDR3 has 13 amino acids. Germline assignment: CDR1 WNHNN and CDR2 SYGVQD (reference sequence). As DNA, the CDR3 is TGCGCCAGCAACAGGGGTCTCCGAGAGACCCAGTACTTC. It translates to CASNRGLRETQYF.

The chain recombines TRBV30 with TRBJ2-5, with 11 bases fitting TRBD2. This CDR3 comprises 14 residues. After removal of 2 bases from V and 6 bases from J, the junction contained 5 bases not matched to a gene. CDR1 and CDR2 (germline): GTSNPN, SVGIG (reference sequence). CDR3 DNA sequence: TGTGCCTGGAGTTTAGCGGGAGGGCCGCAGACCCAGTACTTC. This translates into CAWSLAGGPQTQYF. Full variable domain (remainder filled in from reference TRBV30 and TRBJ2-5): SQTIHQWPATLVQPVGSPLSLECTVEGTSNPNLYWYRQAAGRGLQLLFYSVGIGQISSEVPQNLSASRPQDRQFILSSKKLLLSDSGFYLCAWSLAGGPQTQYFGPGTRLLVL.

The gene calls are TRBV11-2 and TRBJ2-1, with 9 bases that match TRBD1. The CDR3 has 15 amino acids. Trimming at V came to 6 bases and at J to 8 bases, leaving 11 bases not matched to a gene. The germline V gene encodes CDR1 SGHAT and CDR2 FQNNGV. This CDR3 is CASRTGTGLIDEQFF. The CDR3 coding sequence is TGTGCCAGCAGAACCGGGACAGGGTTGATTGATGAGCAGTTCTTC.

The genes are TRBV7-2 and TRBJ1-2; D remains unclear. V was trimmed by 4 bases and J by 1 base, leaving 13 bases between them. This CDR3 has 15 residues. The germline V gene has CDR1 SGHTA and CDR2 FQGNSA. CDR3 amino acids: CASSSPRDVNYGYTF. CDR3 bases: TGTGCCAGCAGCTCCCCCCGGGATGTTAACTATGGCTACACCTTC.

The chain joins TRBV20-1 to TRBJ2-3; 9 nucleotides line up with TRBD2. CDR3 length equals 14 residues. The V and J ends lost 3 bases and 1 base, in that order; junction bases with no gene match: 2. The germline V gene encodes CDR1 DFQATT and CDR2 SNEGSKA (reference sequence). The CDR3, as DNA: TGCAGTGCTAGTTGGACTAGCGGCACAGATACGCAGTATTTT. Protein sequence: CSASWTSGTDTQYF.

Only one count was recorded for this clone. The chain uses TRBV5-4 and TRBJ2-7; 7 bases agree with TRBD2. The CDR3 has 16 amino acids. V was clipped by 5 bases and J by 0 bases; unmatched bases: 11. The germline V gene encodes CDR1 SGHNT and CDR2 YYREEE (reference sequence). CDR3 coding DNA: TGTGCCAGCAGTCAGGCTTCCAGGACTAGCTCCTACGAGCAGTACTTC. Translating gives CASSQASRTSSYEQYF.

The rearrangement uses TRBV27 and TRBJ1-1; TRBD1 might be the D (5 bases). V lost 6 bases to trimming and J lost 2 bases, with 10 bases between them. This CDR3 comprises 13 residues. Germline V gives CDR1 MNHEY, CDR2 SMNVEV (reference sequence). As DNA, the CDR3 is TGTGCCAGCAGGGCGACAGAAAACACTGAAGCTTTCTTT. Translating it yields CASRATENTEAFF.

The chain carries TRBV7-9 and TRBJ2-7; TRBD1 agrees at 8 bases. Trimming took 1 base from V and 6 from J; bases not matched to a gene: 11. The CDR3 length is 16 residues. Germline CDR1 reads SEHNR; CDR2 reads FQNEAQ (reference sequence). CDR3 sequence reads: CASSLGGRGRVFEQYF. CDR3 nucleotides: TGTGCCAGCAGCTTAGGGGGCAGGGGGCGCGTTTTCGAGCAGTACTTC.

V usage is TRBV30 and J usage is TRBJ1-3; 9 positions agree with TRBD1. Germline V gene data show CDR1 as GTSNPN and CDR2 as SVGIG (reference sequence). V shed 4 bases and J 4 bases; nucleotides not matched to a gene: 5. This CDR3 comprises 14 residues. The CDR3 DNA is TGTGCCTGGACCCGGGGACAGGGAGGAAACACCATATATTTT. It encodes CAWTRGQGGNTIYF.

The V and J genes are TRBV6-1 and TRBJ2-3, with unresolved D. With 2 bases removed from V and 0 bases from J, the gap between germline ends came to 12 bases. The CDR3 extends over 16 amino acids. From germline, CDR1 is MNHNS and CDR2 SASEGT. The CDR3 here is CASSERGGVSTDTQYF. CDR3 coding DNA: TGTGCCAGCAGTGAAAGAGGCGGTGTCAGCACAGATACGCAGTATTTT.